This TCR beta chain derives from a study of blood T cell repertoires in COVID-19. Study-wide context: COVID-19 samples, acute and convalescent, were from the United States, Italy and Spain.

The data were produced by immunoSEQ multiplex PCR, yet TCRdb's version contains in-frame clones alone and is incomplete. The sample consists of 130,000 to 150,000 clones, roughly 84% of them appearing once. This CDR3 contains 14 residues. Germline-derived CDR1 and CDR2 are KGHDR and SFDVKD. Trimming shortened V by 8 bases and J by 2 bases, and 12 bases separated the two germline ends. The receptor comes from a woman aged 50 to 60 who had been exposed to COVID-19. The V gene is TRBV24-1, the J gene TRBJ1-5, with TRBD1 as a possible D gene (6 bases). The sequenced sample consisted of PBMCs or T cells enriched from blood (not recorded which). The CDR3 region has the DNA TGTGCCACCACCAGGGGCCGGGGCAATCAGCCCCAGCATTTT. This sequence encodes CATTRGRGNQPQHF.